This T cell receptor (beta chain) was documented in a study of blood T cell repertoires in COVID-19. TCRdb's table, derived via immunoSEQ multiplex PCR, lists solely in-frame clones and lacks some. The sample consists of about 150,000 clones, 65% to 85% of them appearing once. The CDR3 is 14 residues long. Germline lookup yields CDR1 SGHTA and CDR2 FQGTGA. The J segment lost 6 bases and the V segment lost 4 bases, leaving 6 bases of the junction unmatched. The chain employs TRBV7-3 and TRBJ2-1; 7 bases are shared with TRBD2. The receptor was derived from a man aged 50-60 years with active or convalescent COVID-19. The source material was peripheral blood. The CDR3 bases are TGTGCCAGCAGCTCAAGGACTAGTAGCAATGAGCAGTTCTTC. This sequence encodes CASSSRTSSNEQFF.